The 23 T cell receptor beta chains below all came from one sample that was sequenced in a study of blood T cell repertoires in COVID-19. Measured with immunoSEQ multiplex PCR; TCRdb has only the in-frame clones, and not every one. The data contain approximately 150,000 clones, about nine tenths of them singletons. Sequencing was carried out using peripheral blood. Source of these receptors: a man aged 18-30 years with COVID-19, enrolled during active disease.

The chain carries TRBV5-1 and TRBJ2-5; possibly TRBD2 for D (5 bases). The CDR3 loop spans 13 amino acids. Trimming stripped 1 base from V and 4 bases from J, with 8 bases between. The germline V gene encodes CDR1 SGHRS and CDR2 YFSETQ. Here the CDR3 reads CASSLQRGETQYF. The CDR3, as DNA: TGCGCCAGCAGCTTGCAACGGGGAGAGACCCAGTACTTC.

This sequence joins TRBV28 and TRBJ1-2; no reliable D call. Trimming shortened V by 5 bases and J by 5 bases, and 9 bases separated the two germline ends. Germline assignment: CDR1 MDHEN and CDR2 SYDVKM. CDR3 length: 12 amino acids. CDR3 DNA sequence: TGTGCCAGCAGTCCCACTCTTTATGGCTACACCTTC. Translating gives CASSPTLYGYTF.

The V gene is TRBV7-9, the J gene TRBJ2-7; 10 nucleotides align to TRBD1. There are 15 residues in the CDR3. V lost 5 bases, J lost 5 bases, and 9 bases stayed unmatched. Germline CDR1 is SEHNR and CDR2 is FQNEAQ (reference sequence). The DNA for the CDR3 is TGTGCCAGCAGCAGACCGGGACAGGGGTTCAACGAGCAGTACTTC. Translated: CASSRPGQGFNEQYF.

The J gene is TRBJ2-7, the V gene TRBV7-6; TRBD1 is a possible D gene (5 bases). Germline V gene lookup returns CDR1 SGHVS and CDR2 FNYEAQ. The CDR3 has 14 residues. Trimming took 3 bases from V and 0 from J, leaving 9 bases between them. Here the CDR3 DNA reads TGTGCCAGCAGCTTCAAGGGGCCCTCCTACGAGCAGTACTTC. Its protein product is CASSFKGPSYEQYF.

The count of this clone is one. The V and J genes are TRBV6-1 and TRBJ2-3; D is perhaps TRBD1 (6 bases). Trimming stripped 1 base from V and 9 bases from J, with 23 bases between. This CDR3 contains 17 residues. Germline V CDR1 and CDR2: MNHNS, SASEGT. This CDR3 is CASSEVLWSQGPQTQYF. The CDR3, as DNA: TGTGCCAGCAGTGAAGTCCTTTGGTCGCAGGGGCCACAGACGCAGTATTTT.

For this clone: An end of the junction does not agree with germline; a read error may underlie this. For the CDR3, the DNA is TGTGCCAGCAGTTTAATCAACGGGGGAAAGCTTGATTTT. Amino acid sequence: CASSLINGGKLDF. The chain has TRBV28 and TRBJ1-3; tentatively, D is TRBD1 (5 bases). The CDR3 runs 13 residues. Germline V gene data show CDR1 as MDHEN and CDR2 as SYDVKM.

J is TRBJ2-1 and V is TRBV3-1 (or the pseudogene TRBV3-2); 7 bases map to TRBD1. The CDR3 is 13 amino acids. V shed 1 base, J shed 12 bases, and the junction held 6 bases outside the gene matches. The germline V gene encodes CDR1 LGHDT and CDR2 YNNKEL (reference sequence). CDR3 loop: CASSQVRDSSQFF. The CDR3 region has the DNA TGTGCCAGCAGCCAAGTTCGGGACAGCTCGCAGTTCTTC.

CDR3 sequence (DNA): TGTGCCAGCAGCTTAGACGGCAGGGTCTCCTACAATGAGCAGTTCTTC. It translates to CASSLDGRVSYNEQFF. The chain has TRBV11-2 and TRBJ2-1; perhaps TRBD1 as D (5 bases). The length of the CDR3 is 16 residues. Germline V gene sequence: CDR1 SGHAT, CDR2 FQNNGV. The V and J ends lost 0 bases and 0 bases respectively, with 9 bases between them. The full variable domain, completed using reference TRBV11-2 and TRBJ2-1, is EAGVAQSPRYKIIEKRQSVAFWCNPISGHATLYWYQQILGQGPKLLIQFQNNGVVDDSQLPKDRFSAERLKGVDSTLKIQPAKLEDSAVYLCASSLDGRVSYNEQFFGPGTRLTVL.

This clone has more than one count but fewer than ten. CDR3 residues: CATSRDWGVTNEKLFF. CDR3 DNA: TGTGCCACCAGCAGAGATTGGGGGGTAACTAATGAAAAACTGTTTTTT. The gene calls are TRBV15 and TRBJ1-4, with a possible D match to TRBD1 (5 bases). The germline gives CDR1 LNHNV, CDR2 YYDKDF (reference sequence). This CDR3 has 16 amino acids. Deletions cut 0 bases from V and 1 base from J, with 9 bases between.

In DNA, the CDR3 is TGTGCCAGCAGCCTACGCTGGAGTGGAGGGCTCCCCTCCTACGAGCAGTACTTC. It specifies CASSLRWSGGLPSYEQYF. The gene calls are TRBV7-2 and TRBJ2-7, with a possible D match to TRBD2 (6 bases). Germline CDR1 reads SGHTA; CDR2 reads FQGNSA. This CDR3 has 18 amino acids. Trimming cost V 5 bases and J 0 bases, with 23 bases left between them. Full variable domain (outside the CDR3, taken from reference TRBV7-2 and TRBJ2-7): GAGVSQSPSNKVTEKGKDVELRCDPISGHTALYWYRQSLGQGLEFLIYFQGNSAPDKSGLPSDRFSAERTGGSVSTLTIQRTQQEDSAVYLCASSLRWSGGLPSYEQYFGPGTRLTVT.

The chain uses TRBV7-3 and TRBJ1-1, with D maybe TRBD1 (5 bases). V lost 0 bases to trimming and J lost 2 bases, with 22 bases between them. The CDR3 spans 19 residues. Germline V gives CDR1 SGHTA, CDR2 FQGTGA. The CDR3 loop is CASSLTGGRDPFFNTEAFF. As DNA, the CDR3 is TGTGCCAGCAGCTTAACGGGAGGCAGGGACCCCTTTTTCAACACTGAAGCTTTCTTT.

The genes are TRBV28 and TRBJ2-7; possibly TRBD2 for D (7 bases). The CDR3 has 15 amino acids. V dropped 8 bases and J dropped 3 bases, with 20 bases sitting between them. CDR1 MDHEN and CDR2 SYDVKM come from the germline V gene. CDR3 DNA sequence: TGTGCCAGCGGCAACTCCCCAGGGGACTACTACGAGCAGTACTTC. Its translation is CASGNSPGDYYEQYF.

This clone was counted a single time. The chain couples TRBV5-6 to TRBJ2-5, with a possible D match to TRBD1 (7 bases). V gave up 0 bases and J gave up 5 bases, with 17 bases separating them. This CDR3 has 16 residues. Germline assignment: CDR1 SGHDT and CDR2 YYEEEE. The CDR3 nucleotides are TGTGCCAGCAGCTTGGAGGTCAGGGGGAGGATGGAGACCCAGTACTTC. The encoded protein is CASSLEVRGRMETQYF.

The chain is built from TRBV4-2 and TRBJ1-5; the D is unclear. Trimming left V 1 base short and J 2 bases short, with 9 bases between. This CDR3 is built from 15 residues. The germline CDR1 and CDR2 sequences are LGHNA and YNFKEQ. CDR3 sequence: CASSQGGEGNQPQHF. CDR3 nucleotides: TGTGCCAGCAGCCAAGGCGGTGAGGGCAATCAGCCCCAGCATTTT.

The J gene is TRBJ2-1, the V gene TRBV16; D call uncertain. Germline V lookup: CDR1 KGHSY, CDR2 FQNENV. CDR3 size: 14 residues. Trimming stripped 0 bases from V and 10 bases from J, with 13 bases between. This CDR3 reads CASSQSVQPPEQFF. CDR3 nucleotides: TGTGCCAGCAGCCAATCTGTACAGCCTCCAGAGCAGTTCTTC.

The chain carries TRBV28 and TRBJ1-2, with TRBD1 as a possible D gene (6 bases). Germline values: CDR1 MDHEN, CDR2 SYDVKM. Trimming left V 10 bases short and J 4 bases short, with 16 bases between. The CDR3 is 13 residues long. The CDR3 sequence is CATVPHRAYGYTF. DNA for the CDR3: TGTGCCACCGTACCCCACAGGGCCTATGGCTACACCTTC.

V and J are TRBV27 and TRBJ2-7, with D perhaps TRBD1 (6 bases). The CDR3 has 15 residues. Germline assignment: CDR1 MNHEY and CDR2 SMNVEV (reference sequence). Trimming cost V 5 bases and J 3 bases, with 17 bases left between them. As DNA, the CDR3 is TGTGCCAGCAGTCCCCCCACAGGGAGCGGCTACGAGCAGTACTTC. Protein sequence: CASSPPTGSGYEQYF.

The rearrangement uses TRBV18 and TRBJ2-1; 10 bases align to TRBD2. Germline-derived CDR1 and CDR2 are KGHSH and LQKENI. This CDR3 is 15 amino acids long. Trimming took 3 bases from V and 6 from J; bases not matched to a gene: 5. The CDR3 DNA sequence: TGTGCCAGCTCACCTATAGCGGGAGGACGCAATGAGCAGTTCTTC. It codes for CASSPIAGGRNEQFF.

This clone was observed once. The CDR3, as DNA: TGTGCCAGCAGTTACTCAATAGCGGGAGGCCCAGATACGCAGTATTTT. This sequence encodes CASSYSIAGGPDTQYF. The chain joins TRBV6-2 or TRBV6-3 to TRBJ2-3; TRBD2 matches 10 bases. Losses at the gene ends were 0 bases for V and 4 bases for J; bases not matched to a gene: 4. Germline V gives CDR1 MNHEY, CDR2 SVGEGT. The CDR3 is made up of 16 amino acids.

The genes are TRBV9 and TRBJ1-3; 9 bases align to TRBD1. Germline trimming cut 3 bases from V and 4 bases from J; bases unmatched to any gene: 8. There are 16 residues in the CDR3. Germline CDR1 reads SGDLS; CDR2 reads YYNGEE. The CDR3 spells CASSANRGRAGNTIYF. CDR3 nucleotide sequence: TGTGCCAGCAGCGCGAACAGGGGGCGGGCGGGAAACACCATATATTTT.

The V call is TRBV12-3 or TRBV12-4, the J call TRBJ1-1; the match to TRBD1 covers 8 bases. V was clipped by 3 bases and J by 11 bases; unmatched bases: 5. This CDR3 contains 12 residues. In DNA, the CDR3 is TGTGCCAGCAGTTTTGGACAGGGCAAGGCTTTCTTT. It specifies CASSFGQGKAFF.

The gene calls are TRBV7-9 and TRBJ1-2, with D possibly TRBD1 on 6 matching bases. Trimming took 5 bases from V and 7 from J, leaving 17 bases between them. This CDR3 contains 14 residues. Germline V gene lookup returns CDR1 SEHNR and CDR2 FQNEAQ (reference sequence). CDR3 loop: CASSTRGGQSGYTF. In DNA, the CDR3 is TGTGCCAGCAGCACCCGGGGGGGGCAGAGTGGCTACACCTTC.

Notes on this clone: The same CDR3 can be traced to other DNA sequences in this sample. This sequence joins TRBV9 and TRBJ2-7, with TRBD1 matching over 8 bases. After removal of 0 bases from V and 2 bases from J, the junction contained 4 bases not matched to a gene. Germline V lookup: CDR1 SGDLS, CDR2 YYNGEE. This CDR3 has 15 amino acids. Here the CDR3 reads CASSVGTGYPYEQYF. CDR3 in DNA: TGTGCCAGCAGCGTAGGGACAGGGTATCCCTACGAGCAGTACTTC.